The rows below give T cell receptor beta chains drawn from one sample of a study of cytomegalovirus exposure and HLA in healthy donors. Profiled with immunoSEQ multiplex PCR; TCRdb holds only in-frame clones, not every one. Seen here are 100,000 to 150,000 clones, about four fifths observed once, and the top ten hold 3.6%. Sequencing used PBMCs. Receptors originate from a man aged 35 to 55 in good health and CMV-seronegative. CDR3s leave out the opening cysteine and the closing phenylalanine or tryptophan. Each record gives: J gene, clone size, V gene, CDR3 protein. Clone size appears in some rows only: once, few, many, or a class for an expanded clone.

TRBJ1-1 NA TRBV27 ASSRGGATEAF
TRBJ1-2 few TRBV6-4 ASSDSIGGTGHGYT
TRBJ2-5 NA TRBV7-2 ASRPRLAGQETQY
TRBJ2-1 NA TRBV11-2 ASSQQAMTPNEQF
TRBJ2-5 NA TRBV2 ASSDRDTQETQY
TRBJ2-7 NA TRBV2 ASRGQGGSYEQY
TRBJ1-4 NA TRBV6-1 AGSGTGGGKLF
TRBJ1-6 NA TRBV4-1 ASSRQGQAPLH
TRBJ2-2 few TRBV7-2 ASSLVQATGELF
TRBJ1-1 NA TRBV7-6 ASSKGASERDRSNTEAF
TRBJ2-1 NA TRBV20-1 SAPRGNEQF
TRBJ1-1 NA TRBV7-2 ASSPVQVAEAF
TRBJ2-6 NA TRBV28 ASRRRDSGANVLT
NA NA TRBV5-4 ASSPPGRTYEQY
TRBJ2-5 NA TRBV2 ASSVLGGETQY
TRBJ2-1 NA TRBV28 ASRLRTAYNEQF
TRBJ2-7 NA TRBV4-2 ASSPFRDTSYEQY
TRBJ1-1 NA TRBV4-1 ASSQGAGWF
TRBJ2-3 NA TRBV7-9 ASSLWGQGALGTQY
TRBJ1-5 NA TRBV11-2 ASSLSWESNQPQH
TRBJ1-2 NA TRBV11-2 ASSLGGPRDRGHYGYT
TRBJ1-1 NA TRBV16 ASSHGMGGTEAF
TRBJ1-5 NA TRBV19 ATAGGGGQPQH
TRBJ1-4 NA TRBV7-9 ASSLAGHNNEKLF
TRBJ2-3 NA TRBV7-3 ASSSGTSRSATDTQY
TRBJ2-7 once TRBV6-1 ASSEFEVPYEQY
TRBJ2-1 NA TRBV5-4 ASSLAYGGEQF
TRBJ2-1 NA TRBV29-1 SVVAGEQF
TRBJ1-5 NA TRBV6-1 ASSEVPGQPQH
TRBJ1-6 NA TRBV7-3 ASSLAGSGSPLH
TRBJ1-2 NA TRBV27 ASSLGQGLYGYT
TRBJ2-1 NA TRBV5-1 ASSLVPRGHNEQF
TRBJ2-7 few TRBV2 ASGAGGHGQY
TRBJ2-7 NA TRBV6-5 ASSYSDRGYEQY
TRBJ2-5 once TRBV5-1 ASRAGNQETQY
TRBJ2-1 NA TRBV18 ASSPLSDEQF
TRBJ2-7 NA TRBV7-9 ASSLADSSYEQY
TRBJ1-1 NA TRBV27 ASSFTVMNTEAF
TRBJ2-3 NA TRBV29-1 SVERGFQADTQY
TRBJ1-4 NA TRBV7-8 ASSSYRGSSEKLF
TRBJ1-2 NA TRBV7-6 ASSLGGGGYT
TRBJ2-3 NA TRBV14 ASSQGLSGTGVTDTQY
TRBJ1-5 NA TRBV5-1 VYGRGQKDLNQPQH
TRBJ1-2 NA TRBV12-2 ASRFRQVLNYGYT
TRBJ1-1 NA TRBV28 ASLEAGEAF
TRBJ2-2 NA TRBV7-3 ASSLQGDGELF
TRBJ1-5 NA TRBV10-3 AISRTPSEPQH